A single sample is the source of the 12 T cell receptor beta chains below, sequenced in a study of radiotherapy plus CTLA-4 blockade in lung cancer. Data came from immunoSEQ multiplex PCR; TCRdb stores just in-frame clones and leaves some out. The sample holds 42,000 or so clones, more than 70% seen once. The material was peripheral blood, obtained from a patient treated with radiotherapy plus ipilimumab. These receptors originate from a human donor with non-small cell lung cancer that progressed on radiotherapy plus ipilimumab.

The CDR3 protein is CASSGQGWTNEKLFF. DNA for the CDR3: TGCGCCAGCAGCGGACAGGGGTGGACCAATGAAAAACTGTTTTTT. The rearrangement joins TRBV5-1 to TRBJ1-4, with 9 positions matching TRBD1. Trimming cost V 4 bases and J 5 bases; bases outside gene matches: 6. The length of the CDR3 is 15 residues. Per germline, CDR1 SGHRS and CDR2 YFSETQ.

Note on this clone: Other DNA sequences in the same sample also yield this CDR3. The CDR3 loop reads CASSQEGTGGYTEAFF. The DNA of the CDR3 is TGTGCCAGCAGCCAAGAGGGTACAGGGGGATACACTGAAGCTTTCTTT. V gene TRBV4-2 combines with J gene TRBJ1-1; 8 bases are a match to TRBD1. The CDR3 consists of 16 residues. With V trimmed by 0 bases and J by 3 bases, 6 bases remained unmatched. The germline V gene encodes CDR1 LGHNA and CDR2 YNFKEQ.

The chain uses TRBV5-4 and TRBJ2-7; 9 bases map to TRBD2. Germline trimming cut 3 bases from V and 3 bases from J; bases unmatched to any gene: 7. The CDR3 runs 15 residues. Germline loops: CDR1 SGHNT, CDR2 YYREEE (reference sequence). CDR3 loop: CASSSGLAGHYEQYF. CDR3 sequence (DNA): TGTGCCAGCAGCTCCGGGCTAGCGGGGCACTACGAGCAGTACTTC.

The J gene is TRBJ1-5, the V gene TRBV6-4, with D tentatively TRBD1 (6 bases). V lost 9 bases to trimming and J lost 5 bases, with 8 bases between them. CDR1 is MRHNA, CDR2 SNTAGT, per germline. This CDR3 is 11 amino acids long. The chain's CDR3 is CASDRYQPQHF. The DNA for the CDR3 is TGTGCCAGTGACAGGTATCAGCCCCAGCATTTT.

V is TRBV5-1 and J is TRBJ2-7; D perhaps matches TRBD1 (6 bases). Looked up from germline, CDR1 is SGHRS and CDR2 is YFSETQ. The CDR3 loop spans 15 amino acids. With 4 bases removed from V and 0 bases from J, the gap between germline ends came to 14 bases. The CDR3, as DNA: TGCGCCAGCAGCCTGACAGGAGAATTCTCCTACGAGCAGTACTTC. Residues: CASSLTGEFSYEQYF.

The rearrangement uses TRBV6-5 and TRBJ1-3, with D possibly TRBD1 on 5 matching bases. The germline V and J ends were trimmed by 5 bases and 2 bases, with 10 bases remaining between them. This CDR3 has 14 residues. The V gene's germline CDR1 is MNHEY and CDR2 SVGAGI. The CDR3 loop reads CASSPGGAGNTIYF. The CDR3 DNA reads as TGTGCCAGCAGTCCCGGGGGGGCTGGAAACACCATATATTTT.

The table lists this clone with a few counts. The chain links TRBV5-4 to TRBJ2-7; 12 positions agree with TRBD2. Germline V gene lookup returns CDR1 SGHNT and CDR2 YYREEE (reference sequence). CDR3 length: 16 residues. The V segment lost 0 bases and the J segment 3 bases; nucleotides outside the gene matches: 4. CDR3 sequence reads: CASSLGRLAGVYEQYF. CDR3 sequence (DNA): TGTGCCAGCAGCTTGGGCCGACTAGCGGGGGTCTACGAGCAGTACTTC.

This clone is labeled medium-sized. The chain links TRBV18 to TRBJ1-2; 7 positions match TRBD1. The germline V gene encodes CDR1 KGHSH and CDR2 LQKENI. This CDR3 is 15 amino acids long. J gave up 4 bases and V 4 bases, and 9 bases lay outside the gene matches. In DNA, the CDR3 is TGTGCCAGCTCACGGATGGACAGGCCCGGCTATGGCTACACCTTC. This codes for CASSRMDRPGYGYTF.

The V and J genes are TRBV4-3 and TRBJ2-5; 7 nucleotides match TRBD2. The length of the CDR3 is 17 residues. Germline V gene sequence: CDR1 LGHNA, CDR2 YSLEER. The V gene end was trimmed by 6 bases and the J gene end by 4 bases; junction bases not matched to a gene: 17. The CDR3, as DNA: TGCGCCAGCAGGTCGGTGGGAGGGACCCCCAAGGGAGAGACCCAGTACTTC. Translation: CASRSVGGTPKGETQYF.

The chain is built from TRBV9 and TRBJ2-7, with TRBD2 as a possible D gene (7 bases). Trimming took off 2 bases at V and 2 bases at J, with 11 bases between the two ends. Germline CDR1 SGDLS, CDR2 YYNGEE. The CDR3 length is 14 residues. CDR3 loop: CASSVGGGPYEQYF. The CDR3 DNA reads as TGTGCCAGCAGCGTTGGCGGGGGCCCCTACGAGCAGTACTTC.

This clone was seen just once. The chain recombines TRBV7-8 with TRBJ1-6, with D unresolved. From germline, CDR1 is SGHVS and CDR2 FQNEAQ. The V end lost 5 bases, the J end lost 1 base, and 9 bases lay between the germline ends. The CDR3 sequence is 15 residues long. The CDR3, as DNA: TGTGCCAGCAGCCCAGAAGAATCCTATAATTCACCCCTCCACTTT. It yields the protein CASSPEESYNSPLHF.

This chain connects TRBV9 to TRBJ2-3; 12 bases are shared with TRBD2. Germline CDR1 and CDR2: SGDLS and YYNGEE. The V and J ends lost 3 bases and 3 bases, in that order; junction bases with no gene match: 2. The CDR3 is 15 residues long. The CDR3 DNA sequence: TGTGCCAGCAGCGGACTAGCGGGGGCGACAGATACGCAGTATTTT. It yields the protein CASSGLAGATDTQYF.